These 27 T cell receptor beta chains share one sample of origin, sequenced in a study of OX40 agonist ivuxolimab in advanced cancers. Libraries were built with the immunoSEQ multiplex PCR assay. TCRdb mirrors the immuneACCESS table, restricted to in-frame sequences. Some clones are absent from its copies; in checked studies, under half trace to an unresolved V gene, and the reason for the others is unknown. The sample table holds 100,000 or so clones, of which roughly 91% were seen once. The top ten clonotypes cover approximately 0.3% of the sample. Sequencing was performed on CD4+ or CD8+ T cells sorted from blood, taken in a trial of the OX40 agonist ivuxolimab. These TCRs come from an adult with an advanced solid tumor such as melanoma, head and neck, liver or kidney cancer.

The chain uses TRBV9 and TRBJ2-3; 8 positions agree with TRBD1. The CDR3 loop spans 16 amino acids. CDR1 and CDR2 (germline): SGDLS, YYNGEE. V trimming: 3 bases; J trimming: 4 bases; junction bases outside the gene matches: 10. This chain's CDR3 is CASSETPGGWADTQYF. As DNA, the CDR3 is TGTGCCAGCAGCGAGACCCCAGGGGGCTGGGCAGATACGCAGTATTTT.

The J gene is TRBJ2-3, the V gene TRBV4-1; the D is unclear. Between the trimmed V and J ends, which lost 5 bases and 1 base, there was a span of 16 bases. The CDR3 length is 16 residues. Per germline, CDR1 MGHRA and CDR2 YSYEKL. CDR3 protein: CASSAALTLGTDTQYF. The CDR3 nucleotides are TGCGCCAGCAGCGCAGCCTTGACATTGGGCACAGATACGCAGTATTTT.

V and J are TRBV6-6 and TRBJ1-5, with D unresolved. The ends were cut back, 2 bases at V and 7 bases at J, with 9 bases in the middle. The germline V gene has CDR1 MNHNY and CDR2 SVGAGI (reference sequence). CDR3 length equals 13 residues. The CDR3 spells CASSYSRAQPQHF. DNA for the CDR3: TGTGCCAGCAGTTACAGCAGAGCACAGCCCCAGCATTTT.

The chain links TRBV7-2 to TRBJ2-3, with 8 nucleotides matching TRBD2. V lost 1 base to trimming and J lost 5 bases; unmatched junction nucleotides: 14. Germline V lookup: CDR1 SGHTA, CDR2 FQGNSA. The CDR3 length is 18 residues. Here the CDR3 reads CASSLVASGRKIGDTQYF. CDR3 DNA: TGTGCCAGCAGCTTAGTAGCGAGCGGGAGAAAAATAGGAGATACGCAGTATTTT.

The rearrangement uses TRBV5-1 and TRBJ2-2; 7 nucleotides line up with TRBD1. This CDR3 contains 17 residues. Germline loops: CDR1 SGHRS, CDR2 YFSETQ. Losses at the gene ends were 3 bases for V and 3 bases for J; bases not matched to a gene: 11. CDR3 bases: TGCGCCAGCAGCTCGTATACAGGGGCTTCGCACACCGGGGAGCTGTTTTTT. The encoded protein is CASSSYTGASHTGELFF.

The chain couples TRBV7-9 to TRBJ1-6; possibly TRBD1 for D (5 bases). The CDR3 has 14 amino acids. Germline CDR1 SEHNR, CDR2 FQNEAQ (reference sequence). Trimming removed 4 bases at V and 6 bases at J, with 10 bases between. CDR3 DNA: TGTGCCAGCAGCTGGGGACGGTCTAATTCACCCCTCCACTTT. It is translated as CASSWGRSNSPLHF. The whole variable domain, filled in from reference TRBV7-9 and TRBJ1-6, reads DTGVSQNPRHKITKRGQNVTFRCDPISEHNRLYWYRQTLGQGPEFLTYFQNEAQLEKSRLLSDRFSAERPKGSFSTLEIQRTEQGDSAMYLCASSWGRSNSPLHFGNGTRLTVT.

The V and J genes are TRBV7-2 and TRBJ2-3; the match to TRBD2 covers 11 bases. The CDR3 is 17 amino acids. Trimming cost V 2 bases and J 3 bases; bases outside gene matches: 7. CDR1 SGHTA and CDR2 FQGNSA come from the germline V gene. CDR3: CASSLSGTSGGTDTQYF. The CDR3 DNA sequence: TGTGCCAGCAGCTTATCAGGGACTAGCGGAGGGACAGATACGCAGTATTTT. The full variable domain, completed using reference TRBV7-2 and TRBJ2-3, is GAGVSQSPSNKVTEKGKDVELRCDPISGHTALYWYRQSLGQGLEFLIYFQGNSAPDKSGLPSDRFSAERTGGSVSTLTIQRTQQEDSAVYLCASSLSGTSGGTDTQYFGPGTRLTVL.

This rearrangement joins TRBV18 to TRBJ2-1; 10 nucleotides align to TRBD1. V shed 1 base and J 7 bases; nucleotides not matched to a gene: 7. Germline V lookup: CDR1 KGHSH, CDR2 LQKENI. CDR3 length equals 16 residues. The CDR3 DNA reads as TGTGCCAGCTCACCACGGACGACAGGGGGCTGGAATGAGCAGTTCTTC. It encodes CASSPRTTGGWNEQFF.

In this sample, this clone turned up a few times. The V gene is TRBV6-1, the J gene TRBJ2-5; either TRBD1 or TRBD2 may fit D (5 bases each). The V gene's germline CDR1 is MNHNS and CDR2 SASEGT. V gave up 6 bases and J gave up 5 bases, with 19 bases separating them. The CDR3 loop spans 15 amino acids. Here the CDR3 DNA reads TGTGCCAGCAGCCAGGGTTTCGGGGATTGGGAGACCCAGTACTTC. Residues: CASSQGFGDWETQYF.

There are a few counts of this clone. The chain couples TRBV11-3 to TRBJ2-2; 9 nucleotides align to TRBD2. V trimming: 4 bases; J trimming: 4 bases; junction bases outside the gene matches: 1. This CDR3 region has 14 residues. Looked up from germline, CDR1 is SGHNT and CDR2 is YENEEA. CDR3 coding DNA: TGTGCCAGCAGCTCTAGCGGGGTCACCGGGGAGCTGTTTTTT. It encodes CASSSSGVTGELFF.

Remarks on this clone: In the same sample, other DNA sequences code for this CDR3. V gene TRBV5-1 combines with J gene TRBJ2-5; D is uncertain. Germline V CDR1 and CDR2: SGHRS, YFSETQ. The CDR3 length is 12 residues. V lost 4 bases and J 4 bases, leaving 8 bases between the germline ends. DNA for the CDR3: TGCGCCAGCAGCCTGCAAGGAGAGACCCAGTACTTC. It yields the protein CASSLQGETQYF.

The chain combines TRBV2 with TRBJ2-3; D is possibly TRBD1 (6 bases). The CDR3 has 13 amino acids. The germline V gene encodes CDR1 SNHLY and CDR2 FYNNEI. Trimming left V 10 bases short and J 5 bases short, with 16 bases between. The CDR3 sequence: CANSQGIGDTQYF. Here the CDR3 DNA reads TGTGCCAATTCACAGGGCATAGGAGATACGCAGTATTTT.

The chain combines TRBV11-2 with TRBJ2-7; 10 positions match TRBD1. J was trimmed by 3 bases and V by 5 bases; bases with no gene match: 10. Germline-derived CDR1 and CDR2 are SGHAT and FQNNGV. This CDR3 region has 16 residues. The chain's CDR3 is CASSLSRDRGIYEQYF. CDR3 DNA: TGTGCCAGCAGCCTCTCCCGGGACAGGGGAATCTACGAGCAGTACTTC.

The rearrangement links TRBV6-4 to TRBJ2-5; D unresolved. CDR1 and CDR2 (germline): MRHNA, SNTAGT. This CDR3 comprises 15 residues. V was trimmed by 1 base and J by 1 base, leaving 10 bases between them. The CDR3 is CASSDFPAPQETQYF. DNA of the CDR3: TGTGCCAGCAGTGACTTCCCAGCCCCCCAAGAGACCCAGTACTTC.

The rearrangement links TRBV25-1 to TRBJ1-2; the match to TRBD1 covers 7 bases. The CDR3 is 13 residues long. V lost 6 bases and J lost 4; bases outside the gene matches: 5. In germline, CDR1 is MGHDK, CDR2 SYGVNS. The CDR3 spells CASRKDRSYGYTF. In DNA, the CDR3 is TGTGCCAGCAGGAAGGACAGGTCCTATGGCTACACCTTC.

The chain recombines TRBV6-1 with TRBJ1-5, with 8 bases lining up with TRBD1. V gave up 2 bases and J gave up 6 bases; unmatched junction bases: 6. The CDR3 consists of 15 residues. Germline loops: CDR1 MNHNS, CDR2 SASEGT. CDR3 DNA: TGTGCCAGCAGTGAATATATAACAGGGGGTCAGCCCCAGCATTTT. This sequence encodes CASSEYITGGQPQHF.

The chain carries TRBV6-6 and TRBJ2-4; a possible D gene is TRBD1 (6 bases). The germline V gene has CDR1 MNHNY and CDR2 SVGAGI (reference sequence). The CDR3 spans 12 residues. The V and J ends lost 7 bases and 8 bases respectively, with 12 bases between them. CDR3 residues: CASTGQRDIQYF. The CDR3 DNA sequence: TGTGCCAGCACCGGACAGAGAGACATTCAGTACTTC.

The V and J genes are TRBV11-2 and TRBJ2-7; TRBD2 might be the D (6 bases). This CDR3 is built from 14 residues. Germline-derived CDR1 and CDR2 are SGHAT and FQNNGV. Trimming took off 5 bases at V and 6 bases at J, with 17 bases between the two ends. The CDR3 loop is CASSRDSGIGEQYF. The CDR3 DNA follows: TGTGCCAGCAGCCGGGACTCGGGGATTGGCGAGCAGTACTTC.

This clone has a single count. The chain is built from TRBV6-5 and TRBJ2-7; D uncertain. Deletions cut 0 bases from V and 1 base from J, with 4 bases between. Germline CDR1 reads MNHEY; CDR2 reads SVGAGI. There are 13 residues in the CDR3. The CDR3 sequence is CASSYSLSYEQYF. The CDR3 DNA follows: TGTGCCAGCAGTTACTCATTGTCCTACGAGCAGTACTTC.

The rearrangement links TRBV18 to TRBJ2-7; no reliable D call. This CDR3 contains 17 residues. The V gene's germline CDR1 is KGHSH and CDR2 LQKENI. Trimming pared 3 bases from V and 0 bases from J, leaving 18 bases between. The chain's CDR3 is CASSPGGPAAASYEQYF. CDR3 sequence (DNA): TGTGCCAGCTCACCGGGCGGACCGGCGGCAGCCTCCTACGAGCAGTACTTC.

This clone showed up just once. The rearrangement links TRBV23-1 to TRBJ2-7; TRBD1 might be the D (6 bases). TRBV23-1 is sorted into the ORF group, with uncertain function. V lost 2 bases to trimming and J lost 3 bases, with 14 bases between them. The CDR3 is 15 residues long. The CDR3 loop reads CASSQAGAGNYEQYF. The DNA of the CDR3 is TGCGCCAGCAGTCAAGCAGGGGCAGGCAACTACGAGCAGTACTTC.

The V and J genes are TRBV11-1 and TRBJ1-2; tentative D call: TRBD1 (5 bases). Germline V gives CDR1 SGHAT, CDR2 FQDESV (reference sequence). V lost 5 bases to trimming and J lost 7 bases, with 20 bases between them. The CDR3 runs to 15 residues. DNA for the CDR3: TGTGCCAGCAGCCGAAGGGACCCACCGTGGAGTGGCTACACCTTC. Translated, it gives CASSRRDPPWSGYTF.

This clone was observed a few times. This same CDR3 is encoded by further DNA sequences in the sample. DNA of the CDR3: TGTGCCAGCAGCTTAGATGGGACAAACGATGGCTACACCTTC. Its protein is CASSLDGTNDGYTF. V usage is TRBV7-9 and J usage is TRBJ1-2; TRBD1 is a possible D gene (6 bases). Trimming shortened V by 1 base and J by 6 bases, and 12 bases separated the two germline ends. CDR3 length: 14 amino acids. CDR1 is SEHNR, CDR2 FQNEAQ, per germline (reference sequence).

V gene TRBV7-2 combines with J gene TRBJ2-3; tentatively, D is TRBD1 or TRBD2 (5 bases each). The CDR3 totals 16 residues. Germline CDR1 SGHTA, CDR2 FQGNSA. Trimming took 4 bases from V and 6 from J, leaving 20 bases between them. For the CDR3, the DNA is TGTGCCAGCAGCTCACAAGGGACCCATGGGGCGGATACGCAGTATTTT. It specifies CASSSQGTHGADTQYF.

The V call is TRBV29-1, the J call TRBJ1-3, with D hard to call. This CDR3 is built from 13 residues. Germline lookup yields CDR1 SQVTM and CDR2 ANQGSEA. V lost 4 bases and J lost 4, with 11 bases in between. CDR3 coding DNA: TGCAGCGTTGGCTGGTCCAGGGGAAACACCATATATTTT. It yields the protein CSVGWSRGNTIYF.

The gene calls are TRBV9 and TRBJ1-1, with D hard to call. The CDR3 extends over 13 amino acids. Germline CDR1 SGDLS, CDR2 YYNGEE. Trimming pared 5 bases from V and 8 bases from J, leaving 16 bases between. The CDR3 nucleotides are TGTGCCAGCAGGCGTGTAACACCGAGGGAAGCTTTCTTT. This translates into CASRRVTPREAFF.

The chain has TRBV5-4 and TRBJ1-5; 9 nucleotides match TRBD1. The V gene's germline CDR1 is SGHNT and CDR2 YYREEE (reference sequence). The CDR3 loop spans 18 amino acids. After removal of 2 bases from V and 0 bases from J, the junction contained 9 bases not matched to a gene. The CDR3 loop reads CASSFGTGQFRSNQPQHF. The DNA for the CDR3 is TGTGCCAGCAGCTTCGGGACAGGGCAGTTCCGTAGCAATCAGCCCCAGCATTTT.